Each of the 9 T cell receptor beta chains below was sequenced from the same sample in a study of cytomegalovirus exposure and HLA in healthy donors. Primers included in the PCR were 60 Vbeta and 13 Jbeta primers. Clones were read by immunoSEQ multiplex PCR, and TCRdb kept only the in-frame ones, dropping some. Of roughly 160,000 clones listed, about 82% are singletons. The sample taken for sequencing was PBMCs. All receptors come from a woman under 40 in good health and CMV-seropositive.

The chain couples TRBV7-3 to TRBJ1-1; D may be TRBD1 (5 bases). Germline V gene data show CDR1 as SGHTA and CDR2 as FQGTGA. CDR3 length equals 14 residues. Trimming took off 4 bases at V and 1 base at J, with 10 bases between the two ends. CDR3 in amino acids: CASSSDSWNTEAFF. The DNA of the CDR3 is TGTGCCAGCAGCTCAGACAGCTGGAACACTGAAGCTTTCTTT. Drawing the rest from reference TRBV7-3 and TRBJ1-1, the complete variable domain is GAGVSQTPSNKVTEKGKYVELRCDPISGHTALYWYRQSLGQGPEFLIYFQGTGAADDSGLPNDRFFAVRPEGSVSTLKIQRTERGDSAVYLCASSSDSWNTEAFFGQGTRLTVV.

V and J are TRBV4-3 and TRBJ2-3; TRBD2 might be the D (6 bases). V was trimmed by 4 bases and J by 1 base, leaving 15 bases between them. From germline, CDR1 is LGHNA and CDR2 YSLEER. This CDR3 has 16 residues. Here the CDR3 DNA reads TGCGCCAGCAGCCCGGCTACCGGGGGAGGCACAGATACGCAGTATTTT. Encoded protein: CASSPATGGGTDTQYF.

This chain connects TRBV4-3 to TRBJ2-7; 7 nucleotides line up with TRBD2. Germline CDR1 reads LGHNA; CDR2 reads YSLEER. This CDR3 has 13 amino acids. V gave up 4 bases and J gave up 6 bases; unmatched junction bases: 6. The CDR3, as DNA: TGCGCCAGCAGCCTGTATGGGGGGGTCGAGCAGTACTTC. The encoded protein is CASSLYGGVEQYF.

The chain has TRBV7-9 and TRBJ2-7; 7 bases fit TRBD1. The CDR3 covers 13 residues. The germline gives CDR1 SEHNR, CDR2 FQNEAQ (reference sequence). Unmatched junction bases numbered 3, after V lost 3 bases and J lost 4 bases. The CDR3 sequence is CASSLGTEYEQYF. CDR3 DNA: TGTGCCAGCAGCTTGGGGACAGAATACGAGCAGTACTTC.

This clone was seen a few times. This chain links TRBV7-7 with TRBJ2-2; TRBD1 might be the D (6 bases). CDR3 length: 15 residues. Trimming removed 5 bases from V and 7 bases from J, with 17 bases in between. Germline V gene sequence: CDR1 SSHAT, CDR2 FNYEAQ (reference sequence). CDR3 amino acids: CASSLTGKGGGELFF. The CDR3 DNA reads as TGTGCCAGCAGCCTCACAGGGAAGGGTGGCGGGGAGCTGTTTTTT.

The chain combines TRBV28 with TRBJ1-2; TRBD1 matches 7 bases. Germline assignment: CDR1 MDHEN and CDR2 SYDVKM. The CDR3 has 15 amino acids. After removal of 9 bases from V and 5 bases from J, the junction contained 15 bases not matched to a gene. CDR3 sequence: CASFVTRQGDYGYTF. The CDR3 DNA reads TGTGCCAGTTTCGTGACCCGACAGGGAGATTATGGCTACACCTTC.

This CDR3 reads CARGTSGGLYNEQFF. The CDR3 DNA sequence: TGTGCCAGAGGGACTAGCGGGGGGCTATACAATGAGCAGTTCTTC. The chain links TRBV2 to TRBJ2-1; TRBD2 matches 15 bases. Losses at the gene ends were 9 bases for V and 4 bases for J; bases not matched to a gene: 4. CDR3 length: 15 residues. Germline loops: CDR1 SNHLY, CDR2 FYNNEI.

The J gene is TRBJ2-7, the V gene TRBV11-1; TRBD2 might be the D (6 bases). The ends were cut back, 4 bases at V and 7 bases at J, with 17 bases in the middle. The germline V gene has CDR1 SGHAT and CDR2 FQDESV (reference sequence). There are 14 residues in the CDR3. CDR3 DNA sequence: TGTGCCAGCAGCTCCAGACTAGGCATAGGTGAGCAGTACTTC. It specifies CASSSRLGIGEQYF.

This clone was counted once. The V gene is TRBV5-1, the J gene TRBJ1-2; 8 positions agree with TRBD1. CDR3 length equals 16 residues. Trimming removed 1 base from V and 8 bases from J; junction bases left unmatched: 13. The germline gives CDR1 SGHRS, CDR2 YFSETQ. CDR3 in amino acids: CASSLLGVPGQVGYTF. CDR3 sequence (DNA): TGCGCCAGCAGCTTGCTGGGCGTCCCGGGACAGGTCGGCTACACCTTC.